Presented here are 30 T cell receptor beta chains from one specimen sequenced in a study of blood T cell repertoires in COVID-19. Produced via immunoSEQ multiplex PCR; TCRdb's table is partial and in-frame only. The profile shows around 200,000 clones, around nine tenths of them singletons. The source material was peripheral blood. These receptors were taken from a man aged 40-50 years with active or convalescent COVID-19.

CDR3 DNA: TGTGCCAGTAGTACTATCCGGACTAGCGGCAGCACAGATACGCAGTATTTT. Its protein is CASSTIRTSGSTDTQYF. The J gene is TRBJ2-3, the V gene TRBV19; TRBD2 matches 10 bases. CDR1 and CDR2 (germline): LNHDA, SQIVND (reference sequence). This CDR3 region has 17 residues. V was clipped by 4 bases and J by 0 bases; unmatched bases: 7. Full variable domain (missing parts from reference TRBV19 and TRBJ2-3): DGGITQSPKYLFRKEGQNVTLSCEQNLNHDAMYWYRQDPGQGLRLIYYSQIVNDFQKGDIAEGYSVSREKKESFPLTVTSAQKNPTAFYLCASSTIRTSGSTDTQYFGPGTRLTVL.

This clone was seen once. The rearrangement joins TRBV2 to TRBJ1-2; D uncertain. The CDR3 extends over 12 amino acids. Looked up from germline, CDR1 is SNHLY and CDR2 is FYNNEI. Trimming removed 3 bases at V and 13 bases at J, with 15 bases between. CDR3 amino acids: CASSDTAQGGTF. The CDR3 nucleotides read TGTGCCAGCAGTGATACAGCCCAAGGAGGCACCTTC.

As concerns this clone: At one boundary the junction diverges from the germline segment, which might be a read error. The chain recombines TRBV5-1 with TRBJ1-3; TRBD1 matches 10 bases. This CDR3 comprises 13 residues. The germline V gene encodes CDR1 SGHRS and CDR2 YFSETQ. CDR3 nucleotide sequence: TGCGCCAGCAGCGCGCCGGGACAGGGGATCCATCGTTTT. It codes for CASSAPGQGIHRF.

To note about this clone: A junction boundary mismatches the germline segment, possibly from a read error. The chain links TRBV2 to TRBJ2-3; perhaps TRBD2 as D (6 bases). The CDR3 is 15 amino acids. Germline CDR1 SNHLY, CDR2 FYNNEI. In DNA form, the CDR3 reads TGTGCCAGCAGTGGGCGGGCGGGGAGCAAAGATACGCAGTATTTT. Translating it yields CASSGRAGSKDTQYF.

V is TRBV5-5 and J is TRBJ2-1, with D maybe TRBD1 (6 bases). From germline, CDR1 is SGHKS and CDR2 YYEKEE (reference sequence). V was cut by 5 bases and J by 2 bases, with 14 bases left in between. The CDR3 consists of 15 residues. CDR3 in DNA: TGTGCCAGCAGAAGCTCAGGGGCCACCTACAATGAGCAGTTCTTC. It encodes CASRSSGATYNEQFF.

This clone was observed a few times. The chain recombines TRBV9 with TRBJ1-1; D remains unclear. Germline loops: CDR1 SGDLS, CDR2 YYNGEE. The CDR3 is 14 residues long. The V end lost 0 bases, the J end lost 2 bases, and 8 bases lay between the germline ends. The CDR3 reads CASSVGNSNTEAFF. Here the CDR3 DNA reads TGTGCCAGCAGCGTAGGGAACAGCAACACTGAAGCTTTCTTT.

Here the CDR3 reads CSVEGTESNYGYTF. The DNA of the CDR3 is TGCAGCGTTGAAGGGACAGAGTCTAACTATGGCTACACCTTC. The chain joins TRBV29-1 to TRBJ1-2; a possible D gene is TRBD1 (6 bases). Germline CDR1 reads SQVTM; CDR2 reads ANQGSEA. V lost 1 base and J 0 bases, leaving 9 bases between the germline ends. The CDR3 is 14 residues long.

The rearrangement uses TRBV5-4 and TRBJ2-3; TRBD2 aligns across 9 bases. The CDR3 spans 16 residues. V trimming: 1 base; J trimming: 2 bases; junction bases outside the gene matches: 5. The V gene's germline CDR1 is SGHNT and CDR2 YYREEE (reference sequence). The CDR3 reads CASSLSAGGATDTQYF. CDR3 DNA sequence: TGTGCCAGCAGCTTGTCAGCGGGGGGAGCCACAGATACGCAGTATTTT.

V and J are TRBV2 and TRBJ2-1; a possible D gene is TRBD1 (6 bases). Trimming removed 6 bases at V and 5 bases at J, with 20 bases between. The length of the CDR3 is 16 residues. Germline loops: CDR1 SNHLY, CDR2 FYNNEI. The CDR3, as DNA: TGTGCCAGCAGGGCCTTATCCGGGACAAGAAACAATGAGCAGTTCTTC. Protein product: CASRALSGTRNNEQFF. Drawing the rest from reference TRBV2 and TRBJ2-1, the complete variable domain is EPEVTQTPSHQVTQMGQEVILRCVPISNHLYFYWYRQILGQKVEFLVSFYNNEISEKSEIFDDQFSVERPDGSNFTLKIRSTKLEDSAMYFCASRALSGTRNNEQFFGPGTRLTVL.

The rearrangement joins TRBV19 to TRBJ1-1, with a possible D match to TRBD1 (6 bases). Per the germline V gene, CDR1 is LNHDA and CDR2 is SQIVND (reference sequence). Trimming removed 3 bases from V and 6 bases from J, with 14 bases in between. This CDR3 region has 14 residues. As DNA, the CDR3 is TGTGCCAGTAGTATGGCCTCAGGGGCGGCTGAAGCTTTCTTT. Protein product: CASSMASGAAEAFF.

The chain has TRBV2 and TRBJ1-3; no definite D call. V was trimmed by 1 base and J by 4 bases, leaving 11 bases between them. There are 15 residues in the CDR3. Looked up from germline, CDR1 is SNHLY and CDR2 is FYNNEI. Here the CDR3 DNA reads TGTGCCAGCAGTGAAGAGAGGTTGAGCGGAAACACCATATATTTT. This gives the protein CASSEERLSGNTIYF.

The genes are TRBV27 and TRBJ1-4, with D perhaps matching TRBD1 (5 bases). The V end was cut by 5 bases, the J end by 0 bases, with 10 bases between. The CDR3 extends over 15 amino acids. Germline-derived CDR1 and CDR2 are MNHEY and SMNVEV (reference sequence). CDR3 loop: CASSKKGTTNEKLFF. The DNA of the CDR3 is TGTGCCAGCAGTAAGAAGGGGACAACTAATGAAAAACTGTTTTTT.

The chain recombines TRBV21-1 with TRBJ1-1. TRBV21-1 is recorded as a pseudogene. The CDR3 spans 13 residues. The CDR3 here is CAPSRAGNTEAFF. In DNA, the CDR3 is TGTGCCCCATCGAGGGCGGGAAACACTGAAGCTTTCTTT.

DNA of the CDR3: TGCGCCAGCAGCCCCGGGACAGGGAGTTACAATGAGCAGTTCTTC. It translates to CASSPGTGSYNEQFF. V is TRBV5-1 and J is TRBJ2-1, with 9 positions matching TRBD1. Germline V gene data show CDR1 as SGHRS and CDR2 as YFSETQ. The CDR3 totals 15 residues. V was clipped by 4 bases and J by 4 bases; unmatched bases: 6.

The chain couples TRBV11-2 to TRBJ1-4; D is uncertain. The V and J ends lost 0 bases and 5 bases respectively, with 16 bases between them. The CDR3 consists of 17 residues. Germline CDR1 and CDR2: SGHAT and FQNNGV. CDR3: CASSLDLYSEDNEKLFF. The CDR3 DNA reads as TGTGCCAGCAGCTTAGATTTGTATTCGGAGGACAATGAAAAACTGTTTTTT.

The CDR3 nucleotides read TGTGCCAGCAGCTCTGGTATTCCTAGCGGGGGGGCCGGGGAGCTGTTTTTT. It specifies CASSSGIPSGGAGELFF. The chain employs TRBV11-2 and TRBJ2-2, with 12 bases that match TRBD2. The CDR3 has 17 amino acids. In germline, CDR1 is SGHAT, CDR2 FQNNGV. V lost 4 bases and J lost 6; bases outside the gene matches: 9.

This clone was picked up one time. Here the CDR3 reads CAWSQGSGGSGETQYF. Here the CDR3 DNA reads TGTGCCTGGAGCCAAGGAAGCGGGGGGTCGGGAGAGACCCAGTACTTC. The chain couples TRBV30 to TRBJ2-5, with 9 bases matching TRBD2. V lost 3 bases to trimming and J lost 4 bases; unmatched junction nucleotides: 12. Germline CDR1 is GTSNPN and CDR2 is SVGIG (reference sequence). CDR3 length: 16 residues.

This chain joins TRBV7-8 and TRBJ1-2; D may be TRBD1 (6 bases). The germline CDR1 and CDR2 sequences are SGHVS and FQNEAQ. This CDR3 has 13 amino acids. The ends were cut back, 8 bases at V and 8 bases at J, with 18 bases in the middle. DNA of the CDR3: TGTGCCAGCGTTTCTCAGGGGTCTCGGGGCTACACCTTC. It translates to CASVSQGSRGYTF.

The chain joins TRBV5-1 to TRBJ2-1, with D tentatively TRBD1 (5 bases). The germline V and J ends were trimmed by 0 bases and 3 bases, with 10 bases remaining between them. The CDR3 length is 15 residues. CDR1 SGHRS and CDR2 YFSETQ come from the germline V gene. The CDR3: CASSLAQGVYNEQFF. CDR3 nucleotides: TGCGCCAGCAGCTTGGCTCAGGGTGTCTACAATGAGCAGTTCTTC.

The chain recombines TRBV6-2 or TRBV6-3 with TRBJ2-7, with 10 nucleotides matching TRBD2. V shed 4 bases and J 0 bases; nucleotides not matched to a gene: 6. The CDR3 has 16 amino acids. The germline V gene encodes CDR1 MNHEY and CDR2 SVGEGT. CDR3 loop: CASSSPLAGPSYEQYF. The CDR3 coding sequence is TGTGCCAGCAGTTCCCCACTAGCGGGGCCCTCCTACGAGCAGTACTTC.

This CDR3 is CASTGGRSNNSPLHF. The CDR3 region has the DNA TGTGCCAGTACGGGAGGACGGAGCAATAATTCACCCCTCCACTTT. The chain links TRBV19 to TRBJ1-6; D call uncertain. V lost 7 bases to trimming and J lost 5 bases, with 15 bases between them. Looked up from germline, CDR1 is LNHDA and CDR2 is SQIVND (reference sequence). The CDR3 is made up of 15 amino acids.

The genes are TRBV5-6 and TRBJ2-2, with 12 bases matching TRBD2. The V and J ends lost 10 bases and 3 bases, in that order; junction bases with no gene match: 10. Germline CDR1 reads SGHDT; CDR2 reads YYEEEE. There are 16 residues in the CDR3. The CDR3 bases are TGTGCCGGAACTAGCGGGGGGCAACTATACACCGGGGAGCTGTTTTTT. Translating it yields CAGTSGGQLYTGELFF.

This clone was recorded only once. J is TRBJ2-1 and V is TRBV24-1; D gene uncertain. Germline V CDR1 and CDR2: KGHDR, SFDVKD. The germline V and J ends were trimmed by 2 bases and 5 bases, with 6 bases remaining between them. The CDR3 has 13 amino acids. The CDR3, as DNA: TGTGCCACCAGTGATTCACCTAACAATGAGCAGTTCTTC. Residues: CATSDSPNNEQFF.

The rearrangement uses TRBV24-1 and TRBJ1-2; no firm D call. V lost 5 bases, J lost 10 bases, and 16 bases lay in between. CDR1 and CDR2 from the germline V gene are KGHDR and SFDVKD. The CDR3 runs to 13 residues. In DNA form, the CDR3 reads TGTGCCACCAGTGGAGGGTCTAGGGATGACTACACCTTC. This codes for CATSGGSRDDYTF.

The CDR3 DNA reads as TGTGCCAGCAGCTTAGCTGGACAGGGACTCTATGGCTACACCTTC. Protein product: CASSLAGQGLYGYTF. The chain recombines TRBV7-9 with TRBJ1-2, with 8 bases lining up with TRBD1. Germline trimming cut 0 bases from V and 4 bases from J; bases unmatched to any gene: 4. CDR3 length equals 15 residues. Germline loops: CDR1 SEHNR, CDR2 FQNEAQ (reference sequence).

This chain uses TRBV4-1 with TRBJ1-3, with D possibly TRBD1 on 5 matching bases. Germline loops: CDR1 MGHRA, CDR2 YSYEKL. Trimming took 2 bases from V and 4 from J, leaving 6 bases between them. The CDR3 consists of 13 residues. CDR3 protein: CASSQNRGNTIYF. The CDR3 bases are TGCGCCAGCAGCCAAAACAGGGGAAACACCATATATTTT.

This chain joins TRBV11-3 and TRBJ1-6; D call uncertain. Trimming stripped 0 bases from V and 0 bases from J, with 9 bases between. This CDR3 is 17 amino acids long. Per germline, CDR1 SGHNT and CDR2 YENEEA. In nucleotides, the CDR3 is TGTGCCAGCAGCTTAGATTATGGCCACTCCTATAATTCACCCCTCCACTTT. Translation: CASSLDYGHSYNSPLHF.

This chain joins TRBV24-1 and TRBJ2-2; D is unresolved. CDR1 and CDR2 (germline): KGHDR, SFDVKD. The CDR3 has 12 residues. The germline V and J ends were trimmed by 5 bases and 7 bases, with 7 bases remaining between them. The chain's CDR3 is CATSVQVGELFF. CDR3 DNA: TGTGCCACCAGTGTTCAGGTCGGGGAGCTGTTTTTT.

The CDR3 nucleotides read TGTGCCAGCAGTGATGGGTCGGGACTAGCGTCTTGGATTGAGCAGTTCTTC. This translates into CASSDGSGLASWIEQFF. The chain links TRBV2 to TRBJ2-1, with 10 positions matching TRBD2. The CDR3 runs 17 residues. Germline V gene data show CDR1 as SNHLY and CDR2 as FYNNEI. With 3 bases clipped from V and 9 bases from J, the junction kept 14 bases outside the gene matches. The whole variable domain, remainder taken from reference TRBV2 and TRBJ2-1, is EPEVTQTPSHQVTQMGQEVILRCVPISNHLYFYWYRQILGQKVEFLVSFYNNEISEKSEIFDDQFSVERPDGSNFTLKIRSTKLEDSAMYFCASSDGSGLASWIEQFFGPGTRLTVL.

This clone was observed a handful of times. The chain recombines TRBV15 with TRBJ1-3; TRBD1 aligns across 10 bases. Germline V lookup: CDR1 LNHNV, CDR2 YYDKDF (reference sequence). J lost 0 bases, V lost 4 bases, and 15 bases had no gene match. The CDR3 length is 20 residues. CDR3 sequence (DNA): TGTGCCACCAGCAAACGCCGGGACAGGGGCCCTCGTGGCTCTGGAAACACCATATATTTT. Protein product: CATSKRRDRGPRGSGNTIYF.